These 30 T cell receptor beta chains were sequenced from one sample in a study of shared clonotypes between healthy human individuals. The data were produced by immunoSEQ multiplex PCR, yet TCRdb's version contains in-frame clones alone and is incomplete. The top ten hold 0.45% of the sample, which has some 1,600,000 clones, 98% seen once. Sample: naive CD4+ T cells sorted from blood. The subset denotes: CD45RA+ positively selected. These receptors were taken from a young man in good health.

Of note for this clone: This sample includes further DNA sequences coding for the same CDR3. The gene calls are TRBV5-1 and TRBJ2-3; the D is unclear. The germline CDR1 and CDR2 sequences are SGHRS and YFSETQ. The CDR3 consists of 15 residues. V was clipped by 1 base and J by 0 bases, with 9 bases between them. CDR3 in amino acids: CASSLFGGSTDTQYF. CDR3 DNA: TGCGCCAGCAGCTTGTTTGGCGGTAGCACAGATACGCAGTATTTT.

The V call is TRBV9, the J call TRBJ1-5; 9 nucleotides match TRBD1. CDR1 is SGDLS, CDR2 YYNGEE, per germline. The CDR3 extends over 16 amino acids. V shed 3 bases, J shed 9 bases, and the junction held 13 bases outside the gene matches. The CDR3 sequence is CASSGGVGDREWPQHF. The CDR3 DNA follows: TGTGCCAGCAGCGGAGGGGTGGGGGACAGGGAGTGGCCCCAGCATTTT.

The chain uses TRBV28 and TRBJ2-7, with D perhaps TRBD1 (6 bases). CDR1 MDHEN and CDR2 SYDVKM come from the germline V gene. V gave up 7 bases and J gave up 4 bases, with 20 bases separating them. The length of the CDR3 is 15 residues. The CDR3 DNA reads TGTGCCAGCATCACTCCGGGCAGGGGCGGGTACGAGCAGTACTTC. Its translation is CASITPGRGGYEQYF.

Points on this clone: This same CDR3 is encoded by further DNA sequences in the sample. The rearrangement uses TRBV7-9 and TRBJ2-5; no definite D call. Germline V gene data show CDR1 as SEHNR and CDR2 as FQNEAQ (reference sequence). V was shortened by 2 bases and J by 4 bases, with 2 bases between the two germline ends. There are 11 residues in the CDR3. In nucleotides, the CDR3 is TGTGCCAGCAGCTTATCAGAGACCCAGTACTTC. It specifies CASSLSETQYF.

This clone was seen only once. The same CDR3 is also encoded by other DNA sequences in this sample. This rearrangement joins TRBV6-5 to TRBJ2-7; 11 bases map to TRBD1. Germline V lookup: CDR1 MNHEY, CDR2 SVGAGI. With 0 bases clipped from V and 4 bases from J, the junction kept 2 bases outside the gene matches. The CDR3 contains 15 residues. The CDR3 DNA follows: TGTGCCAGCAGTTACTCTGGGACAGGGGGTTACGAGCAGTACTTC. Its protein product is CASSYSGTGGYEQYF.

The chain has TRBV10-1 and TRBJ2-3, with TRBD2 matching over 12 bases. The CDR3 covers 17 residues. Germline V gene data show CDR1 as WNHNN and CDR2 as SYGVQD (reference sequence). Trimming at V came to 5 bases and at J to 1 base, leaving 7 bases not matched to a gene. The CDR3 sequence is CASSTGLAGSGTDTQYF. CDR3 nucleotide sequence: TGCGCCAGCAGTACAGGACTAGCGGGAAGCGGCACAGATACGCAGTATTTT.

The chain has TRBV13 and TRBJ1-1, with D perhaps matching TRBD1 (6 bases). V shed 4 bases and J shed 3 bases, with 15 bases lying between them. CDR1 and CDR2 from the germline V gene are PRHDT and FYEKMQ (reference sequence). The length of the CDR3 is 15 residues. The CDR3, as DNA: TGTGCCAGCAGCTACAGGACAGTACCTTACACTGAAGCTTTCTTT. Translation gives CASSYRTVPYTEAFF.

CDR3 DNA: TGTGCCAGCAGCTCAGGGGCGGGGGGTTATGAGATAGCCAAAAACATTCAGTACTTC. Encoded protein: CASSSGAGGYEIAKNIQYF. The chain has TRBV7-9 and TRBJ2-4; 8 bases are a match to TRBD2. The junction had 14 bases not matched to a gene; V was cut back by 4 bases and J by 0 bases. Germline lookup yields CDR1 SEHNR and CDR2 FQNEAQ (reference sequence). The CDR3 has 19 residues. The variable domain in full, completed from reference TRBV7-9 and TRBJ2-4, reads DTGVSQNPRHKITKRGQNVTFRCDPISEHNRLYWYRQTLGQGPEFLTYFQNEAQLEKSRLLSDRFSAERPKGSFSTLEIQRTEQGDSAMYLCASSSGAGGYEIAKNIQYFGAGTRLSVL.

This rearrangement joins TRBV27 to TRBJ2-7, with D perhaps TRBD2 (5 bases). V was cut by 6 bases and J by 7 bases, with 13 bases left in between. This CDR3 has 12 residues. CDR1 is MNHEY, CDR2 SMNVEV, per germline (reference sequence). CDR3 sequence (DNA): TGTGCCAGCAGCGAGCGGACGAAAGAGCAGTACTTC. Protein sequence: CASSERTKEQYF.

The V call is TRBV6-5, the J call TRBJ2-1; 8 bases are shared with TRBD2. This CDR3 is 15 amino acids long. Germline V gene data show CDR1 as MNHEY and CDR2 as SVGAGI. V dropped 5 bases and J dropped 5; count of bases not matched to a gene: 8. CDR3 bases: TGTGCCAGCAGTACGAGCGGGAGAAGCAACAATGAGCAGTTCTTC. This encodes CASSTSGRSNNEQFF.

This clone came up once. The chain has TRBV19 and TRBJ2-7; TRBD2 agrees at 9 bases. Looked up from germline, CDR1 is LNHDA and CDR2 is SQIVND (reference sequence). The CDR3 spans 14 residues. Trimming at V came to 6 bases and at J to 6 bases, leaving 9 bases not matched to a gene. CDR3 protein: CASRQAGGFFEQYF. Here the CDR3 DNA reads TGTGCCAGTAGGCAAGCGGGAGGTTTCTTCGAGCAGTACTTC.

The chain recombines TRBV5-5 with TRBJ1-4, with 8 bases aligning to TRBD1. V trimming: 2 bases; J trimming: 6 bases; junction bases outside the gene matches: 3. The CDR3 extends over 14 amino acids. Germline V gene data show CDR1 as SGHKS and CDR2 as YYEKEE (reference sequence). The CDR3 region is CASSLMTGDEKLFF. CDR3 DNA: TGTGCCAGCAGCTTAATGACAGGGGATGAAAAACTGTTTTTT.

The J gene is TRBJ1-2, the V gene TRBV5-1; a weak D match, TRBD1 (6 bases). The CDR3 totals 15 residues. The germline gives CDR1 SGHRS, CDR2 YFSETQ. The ends were cut back, 1 base at V and 3 bases at J, with 13 bases in the middle. In nucleotides, the CDR3 is TGCGCCAGCAGCTTGACGGGGGGCCGGGACTATGGCTACACCTTC. It yields the protein CASSLTGGRDYGYTF.

The rearrangement links TRBV6-5 to TRBJ2-2; D is unresolved. The germline CDR1 and CDR2 sequences are MNHEY and SVGAGI. This CDR3 region has 13 residues. V lost 10 bases and J 3 bases, leaving 12 bases between the germline ends. The CDR3 reads CAIRRVDTGELFF. CDR3 coding DNA: TGTGCCATCCGACGGGTTGACACCGGGGAGCTGTTTTTT.

The chain is built from TRBV4-3 and TRBJ1-5; D is uncertain. Per the germline V gene, CDR1 is LGHNA and CDR2 is YSLEER. This CDR3 has 19 amino acids. V lost 0 bases and J lost 0, with 18 bases in between. CDR3 protein: CASSQDVYGRYDSNQPQHF. Written as DNA, the CDR3 is TGCGCCAGCAGCCAAGATGTTTATGGCAGATACGATAGCAATCAGCCCCAGCATTTT.

This chain joins TRBV18 and TRBJ2-1, with a possible D match to TRBD2 (5 bases). Germline CDR1 is KGHSH and CDR2 is LQKENI. The CDR3 is 16 amino acids. V shed 2 bases and J shed 3 bases, with 14 bases lying between them. The CDR3 DNA reads as TGTGCCAGCTCACCATTATTAGAGGGTCTCTACAATGAGCAGTTCTTC. It specifies CASSPLLEGLYNEQFF.

The chain couples TRBV5-4 to TRBJ2-7; no definite D call. Looked up from germline, CDR1 is SGHNT and CDR2 is YYREEE (reference sequence). CDR3 length: 16 residues. V was pared by 1 base and J by 3 bases, with 17 bases between. This chain's CDR3 is CASSLPGRTALYEQYF. The CDR3 region has the DNA TGTGCCAGCAGCTTGCCGGGTCGTACTGCACTCTACGAGCAGTACTTC.

The rearrangement links TRBV9 to TRBJ2-2; D is uncertain. CDR1 is SGDLS and CDR2 is YYNGEE in the germline V gene. The length of the CDR3 is 15 residues. Trimming took 2 bases from V and 2 from J, leaving 10 bases between them. CDR3 DNA: TGTGCCAGCAGCGTCGTAGATTCTAACACCGGGGAGCTGTTTTTT. Residues: CASSVVDSNTGELFF. The whole variable domain, filled in from reference TRBV9 and TRBJ2-2, reads DSGVTQTPKHLITATGQRVTLRCSPRSGDLSVYWYQQSLDQGLQFLIQYYNGEERAKGNILERFSAQQFPDLHSELNLSSLELGDSALYFCASSVVDSNTGELFFGEGSRLTVL.

The chain carries TRBV4-1 and TRBJ1-3, with TRBD1 matching over 7 bases. There are 16 residues in the CDR3. In germline, CDR1 is MGHRA, CDR2 YSYEKL. V gave up 3 bases and J gave up 1 base; unmatched junction bases: 6. This CDR3 is CASSHNRDRSGNTIYF. The CDR3 DNA reads TGCGCCAGCAGCCATAACCGGGACAGATCTGGAAACACCATATATTTT.

V and J are TRBV5-1 and TRBJ2-7; no definite D call. Trimming took 0 bases from V and 0 from J, leaving 7 bases between them. The CDR3 is made up of 14 amino acids. Germline V lookup: CDR1 SGHRS, CDR2 YFSETQ. The CDR3 DNA reads TGCGCCAGCAGCTTGGCGGCCAACTCCTACGAGCAGTACTTC. This sequence encodes CASSLAANSYEQYF.

The chain recombines TRBV9 with TRBJ2-1; D gene ambiguous. Trimming cost V 0 bases and J 10 bases, with 14 bases left between them. Germline CDR1 SGDLS, CDR2 YYNGEE. The CDR3 runs 14 residues. The CDR3 DNA reads as TGTGCCAGCAGCGTAGACAGCTCCCGGAGAGAGCAGTTCTTC. Translated: CASSVDSSRREQFF.

The chain combines TRBV28 with TRBJ1-1, with D maybe TRBD1 (6 bases). From germline, CDR1 is MDHEN and CDR2 SYDVKM. There are 14 residues in the CDR3. CDR3 loop: CAGQDAGLNTEAFF. The DNA of the CDR3 is TGTGCGGGACAAGACGCAGGGCTGAACACTGAAGCTTTCTTT. The whole variable domain, filled in from reference TRBV28 and TRBJ1-1, reads DVKVTQSSRYLVKRTGEKVFLECVQDMDHENMFWYRQDPGLGLRLIYFSYDVKMKEKGDIPEGYSVSREKKERFSLILESASTNQTSMYLCAGQDAGLNTEAFFGQGTRLTVV.

The chain links TRBV28 to TRBJ2-7; 7 positions match TRBD2. The V gene's germline CDR1 is MDHEN and CDR2 SYDVKM. The CDR3 runs 15 residues. V shed 6 bases, J shed 0 bases, and the junction held 8 bases outside the gene matches. The CDR3 loop is CASRGLGGSSYEQYF. DNA for the CDR3: TGTGCCAGCAGGGGGTTGGGCGGGAGCTCCTACGAGCAGTACTTC.

V is TRBV28 and J is TRBJ1-5; possible D gene TRBD1, 5 bases. V was pared by 1 base and J by 3 bases, with 7 bases between. Germline V gene lookup returns CDR1 MDHEN and CDR2 SYDVKM. This CDR3 comprises 14 residues. The CDR3 coding sequence is TGTGCCAGCAGTTTATCTGGGACCAATCAGCCCCAGCATTTT. Amino acid sequence: CASSLSGTNQPQHF.

The chain employs TRBV5-1 and TRBJ2-1, with 12 bases identical to TRBD2. CDR1 and CDR2 from the germline V gene are SGHRS and YFSETQ. With V trimmed by 4 bases and J by 5 bases, 7 bases remained unmatched. The length of the CDR3 is 16 residues. CDR3 DNA: TGCGCCAGCAGCCCCCGACTAGCGGGGGTCAACAATGAGCAGTTCTTC. The encoded protein is CASSPRLAGVNNEQFF.

The J gene is TRBJ1-5, the V gene TRBV28; unclear D gene. The CDR3 has 16 residues. Trimming shortened V by 4 bases and J by 4 bases, and 17 bases separated the two germline ends. CDR1 is MDHEN and CDR2 is SYDVKM in the germline V gene. CDR3 amino acids: CASSSGEGWGNQPQHF. The CDR3 bases are TGTGCCAGCAGTTCCGGAGAGGGATGGGGAAATCAGCCCCAGCATTTT.

This clone has only one observation. The V and J genes are TRBV11-2 and TRBJ2-1, with TRBD1 as a possible D gene (6 bases). The V gene's germline CDR1 is SGHAT and CDR2 FQNNGV. This CDR3 contains 15 residues. V lost 1 base, J lost 2 bases, and 9 bases lay in between. The DNA for the CDR3 is TGTGCCAGCAGCTTAGGGGGACAAACCTACAATGAGCAGTTCTTC. Translation: CASSLGGQTYNEQFF.

The J gene is TRBJ2-1, the V gene TRBV5-4; 12 positions agree with TRBD2. Trimming at V came to 7 bases and at J to 1 base, leaving 12 bases not matched to a gene. The CDR3 extends over 18 amino acids. Germline V CDR1 and CDR2: SGHNT, YYREEE (reference sequence). The CDR3 DNA is TGTGCCAGCCATGGGAGGACTAGCGGGAAGATTTCCTACAATGAGCAGTTCTTC. This codes for CASHGRTSGKISYNEQFF. The full variable domain, completed using reference TRBV5-4 and TRBJ2-1, is ETGVTQSPTHLIKTRGQQVTLRCSSQSGHNTVSWYQQALGQGPQFIFQYYREEENGRGNFPPRFSGLQFPNYSSELNVNALELDDSALYLCASHGRTSGKISYNEQFFGPGTRLTVL.

This clone occurred once. In nucleotides, the CDR3 is TGTGCCAGCAGCTTAGGGGTTGGGGGTTACGAGCAGTACTTC. It codes for CASSLGVGGYEQYF. The rearrangement links TRBV7-2 to TRBJ2-7; either TRBD1 or TRBD2 may supply D (5 bases each). This CDR3 is built from 14 residues. V was shortened by 1 base and J by 4 bases, with 11 bases between the two germline ends. In germline, CDR1 is SGHTA, CDR2 FQGNSA.

V and J are TRBV7-2 and TRBJ1-1, with 10 bases aligning to TRBD1. Trimming cost V 5 bases and J 11 bases; bases outside gene matches: 11. The CDR3 length is 14 residues. In germline, CDR1 is SGHTA, CDR2 FQGNSA. CDR3 sequence reads: CASSLRQGAYEAFF. The DNA of the CDR3 is TGTGCCAGCAGCCTACGACAGGGGGCCTACGAGGCTTTCTTT.